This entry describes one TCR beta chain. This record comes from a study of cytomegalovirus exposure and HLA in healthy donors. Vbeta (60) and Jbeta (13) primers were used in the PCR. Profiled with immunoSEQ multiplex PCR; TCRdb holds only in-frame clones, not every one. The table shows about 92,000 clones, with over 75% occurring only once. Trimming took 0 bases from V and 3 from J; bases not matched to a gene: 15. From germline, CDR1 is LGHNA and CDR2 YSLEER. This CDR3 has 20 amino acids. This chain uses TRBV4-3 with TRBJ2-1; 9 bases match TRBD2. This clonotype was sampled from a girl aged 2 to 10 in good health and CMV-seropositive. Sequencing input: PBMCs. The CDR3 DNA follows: TGCGCCAGCAGCCAAGATCTTGTACTAGCGGGCCTTTCCCACTACAATGAGCAGTTCTTC. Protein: CASSQDLVLAGLSHYNEQFF.